Sequencing of this T cell receptor (beta chain) was carried out in a study of CD8+ T cells in alopecia areata. The authors extracted RNA and reverse transcribed it into cDNA as the sequencing template. Only in-frame clones appear in the TCRdb table, and some are missing; sequencing was by immunoSEQ multiplex PCR. The repertoire consists of 65,000 to 100,000 clones, with roughly half occurring once and the leading ten covering about 6%. Trimming took 5 bases from V and 4 from J, leaving 14 bases between them. This CDR3 contains 14 residues. Per germline, CDR1 SEHNR and CDR2 FQNEAQ (reference sequence).

The clonotype comes from a human donor with alopecia areata. The J gene is TRBJ1-1, the V gene TRBV7-9; D may be TRBD1 (6 bases). The sequenced sample consisted of NKG2D-high CD8+ T cells sorted from blood. The CDR3 region is CASSLGGGGTEAFF. The CDR3 DNA reads TGTGCCAGCAGCCTAGGGGGAGGGGGCACTGAAGCTTTCTTT. The variable domain in full, with the rest retrieved from reference TRBV7-9 and TRBJ1-1, is DTGVSQNPRHKITKRGQNVTFRCDPISEHNRLYWYRQTLGQGPEFLTYFQNEAQLEKSRLLSDRFSAERPKGSFSTLEIQRTEQGDSAMYLCASSLGGGGTEAFFGQGTRLTVV.